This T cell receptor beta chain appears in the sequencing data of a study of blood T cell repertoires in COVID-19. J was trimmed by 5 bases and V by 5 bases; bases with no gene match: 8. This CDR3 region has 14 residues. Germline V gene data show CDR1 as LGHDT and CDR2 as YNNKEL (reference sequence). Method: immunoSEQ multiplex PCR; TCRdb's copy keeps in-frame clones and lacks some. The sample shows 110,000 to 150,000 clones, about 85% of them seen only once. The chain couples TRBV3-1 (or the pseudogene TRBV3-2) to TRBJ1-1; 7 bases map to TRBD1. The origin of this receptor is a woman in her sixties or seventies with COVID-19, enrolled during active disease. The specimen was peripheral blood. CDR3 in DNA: TGTGCCAGCAGCTTCCAGGGGGGCGAAACTGAAGCTTTCTTT. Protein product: CASSFQGGETEAFF.